The rows below give T cell receptor beta chains drawn from one sample of a study of Graves' ophthalmopathy and Graves' hyperthyroidism. TCRdb passed the multiplex PCR reads through MiXCR, listing each CDR3 protein once. The data show 230,000 or so distinct CDR3 sequences, 45% to 55% seen once. Sequences were obtained from peripheral blood. The receptor set was obtained from an adult man with Graves' ophthalmopathy. The CDR3 runs from the conserved cysteine through the conserved F or W. The D gene is left open where the match is weak. Only part of the rows carry a size: once, few, many, or a class if the clone is expanded.

d_call	v_call	j_call	clone_size	cdr3_nt	cdr3_aa
.	TRBV20-1	TRBJ1-5	.	TGCAGTGCTAGAGATCTCGGGAAAGCAGGTCAGCCCCAGCATTTT	CSARDLGKAGQPQHF
.	TRBV10-3	TRBJ2-7	once	TGTGCCATCAGGGAGGGCTACGAGCAGTACTTC	CAIREGYEQYF
.	TRBV29-1	TRBJ2-2	many	TGCAGCGTTGAGGAGCAGGGGCGAGGCGGGGAGCTGTTTTTT	CSVEEQGRGGELFF
.	TRBV5-1	TRBJ1-1	.	TGCGCCAGCAGCCAGGGGTTTCAGAGCCCTGAAGCTTTCTTT	CASSQGFQSPEAFF
.	TRBV24-1	TRBJ2-5	many	TGTGCCACCAGTGATTTGGAGGAGACCCAGTACTTC	CATSDLEETQYF
.	TRBV15	TRBJ2-5	many	TGTGCCACCAGCGGGTACAGGGACGGACGGGAGACCCAGTACTTC	CATSGYRDGRETQYF
.	TRBV6-2/TRBV6-3	TRBJ2-7	.	TGTGCCAGCAGTTGGTGGGCGACGTACGAGCAGTACTTC	CASSWWATYEQYF
.	TRBV7-8	TRBJ1-1	few	TGTGCCAGCAGCTTAGTAGGCAGGGTCGCTGAAGCTTTCTTT	CASSLVGRVAEAFF
.	TRBV7-3	TRBJ2-7	.	TGTGCCAGCAGCTTAACGGCCGGGTGGGAGCAGTACTTC	CASSLTAGWEQYF
TRBD1	TRBV7-3	TRBJ1-5	.	TGTGCCAGCAGCTGGCGGGGACAGGGAGGCAATCAGCCCCAGCATTTT	CASSWRGQGGNQPQHF
TRBD2	TRBV6-4	TRBJ2-7	.	TGTGCCAGCCGCAGGGCGGGGGGAGGTATTTACGAGCAGTACTTC	CASRRAGGGIYEQYF
.	TRBV15	TRBJ1-1	.	TGTGCCACCGACAACGACAGAATGAACACTGAAGCTTTCTTT	CATDNDRMNTEAFF
TRBD1	TRBV29-1	TRBJ1-4	.	TGCAGCGCCGACAGCCCGACAGGGGAGGAAAAACTGTTTTTT	CSADSPTGEEKLFF
TRBD2	TRBV10-3	TRBJ2-5	.	TGTGCCATCAGTTCCTTTGCCAGCGGGAGGTTAGGGATCCAGTACTTC	CAISSFASGRLGIQYF
TRBD1	TRBV10-3	TRBJ1-6	.	TGTGCCATCAGTGTTGGGACAGGGAGGACACCCCTCCACTTT	CAISVGTGRTPLHF
TRBD1	TRBV12-3/TRBV12-4	TRBJ1-2	.	TGTGCCAGCAGTTGGGGGACAGGGGGCGGAGGCTACACCTTC	CASSWGTGGGGYTF
.	TRBV7-2	TRBJ2-7	many	TGTGCCAGCAGCTTAGGGGCCAGACAATACGAGCAGTACTTC	CASSLGARQYEQYF
.	TRBV6-5	TRBJ1-2	few	TGTGCCAGCAGTTTATCGGGGCGGGCTAACTATGGCTACACCTTC	CASSLSGRANYGYTF
.	TRBV25-1	TRBJ2-1	.	TGTGCCAGCAGTGAATTCGGGGCCAATGAGCAGTTCTTC	CASSEFGANEQFF
TRBD1	TRBV6-1	TRBJ1-4	.	TGTGCCAGCAGCCGGGACAGCGCAACTAATGAAAAACTGTTTTTT	CASSRDSATNEKLFF
TRBD2	TRBV29-1	TRBJ2-7	few	TGCAGCGCCGTGACTAGCGGGACTGGATACGAGCAGTACTTC	CSAVTSGTGYEQYF
TRBD1	TRBV10-3	TRBJ2-7	few	TGTGCCAGCAGTGATTGGGACAGGGGGCCGTTCGGGCAGTACTTC	CASSDWDRGPFGQYF
.	TRBV7-9	TRBJ2-5	few	TGTGCCAGCAGCTTAGGAGGAGGGGGCCGTGGACAAGAGACCCAGTACTTC	CASSLGGGGRGQETQYF
.	TRBV7-2	TRBJ2-6	.	TGTGCCAGCAGCGTCCAGGGGGGGGCCAACGTCCTGACTTTC	CASSVQGGANVLTF
.	TRBV7-2	TRBJ1-5	.	TGTGCCAGCAGCTTAGCGGCAGGGGTCAATCAGCCCCAGCATTTT	CASSLAAGVNQPQHF
TRBD2	TRBV29-1	TRBJ2-2	.	TGCAGCTGCTGGGGCGGGAGAGAAGGGGAGCTGTTTTTT	CSCWGGREGELFF
.	TRBV10-3	TRBJ2-7	.	TGTGCCATCAGTGAGAACCCTAGACAGCTGCCTCACGAGCAGTACTTC	CAISENPRQLPHEQYF
.	TRBV24-1	TRBJ1-5	.	TGTGCCACCAGTGATGCAGGGGTGAGCAATCAGCCCCAGCATTTT	CATSDAGVSNQPQHF
.	TRBV19	TRBJ1-5	once	TGTGCCAGTAGTAATAGGAATTATCAGCCCCAGCATTTT	CASSNRNYQPQHF
.	TRBV19	TRBJ1-5	.	TGTGCCAGTAGTAGCCAGCCAGGAGGGAATCAGCCCCAGCATTTT	CASSSQPGGNQPQHF
.	TRBV2	TRBJ1-2	.	TGTGCCAGCAGTTCCTCTTTCCGGACAGCTGGTGGCTACACCTTC	CASSSSFRTAGGYTF
TRBD1	TRBV2	TRBJ1-2	.	TGTGCCAGCAGTTCCGACAGGGGGGATTATGGCTACACCTTC	CASSSDRGDYGYTF
.	TRBV7-9	TRBJ1-6	few	TGTGCCAGCAGCTTCGGCGAGTCCTATAATTCACCCCTCCACTTT	CASSFGESYNSPLHF
TRBD1	TRBV20-1	TRBJ2-7	few	TGCAGTGCCAGTGGGACAGGGTACGACGAGCAGTACTTC	CSASGTGYDEQYF
TRBD1	TRBV15	TRBJ1-2	.	TGTGCCACCAGCAGAGATGGACAGGGGGGCTACACCTTC	CATSRDGQGGYTF
TRBD2	TRBV6-2/TRBV6-3	TRBJ2-7	once	TGTGCCAGCAGCCCCACTAGCGTCATACCCTACGAGCAGTACTTC	CASSPTSVIPYEQYF
TRBD2	TRBV7-2	TRBJ2-1	.	TGTGCCAGCAGTCTTCGGGAGGGTGGCTCCTACAATGAGCAGTTCTTC	CASSLREGGSYNEQFF
.	TRBV7-9	TRBJ2-7	few	TGTGCCAGCAGCTTAAACAGGAACGAGCAGTACTTC	CASSLNRNEQYF
.	TRBV14	TRBJ1-6	many	TGTGCCAGCAGCCTCGGATGGTATTCACCCCTCCACTTT	CASSLGWYSPLHF
.	TRBV5-1	TRBJ2-5	.	TGCGCCAGCAGCTTCCTCCAAGAGACCCAGTACTTC	CASSFLQETQYF
TRBD1	TRBV2	TRBJ2-7	.	TGTGCCAGCACTCGGGGGACAGGGGCCTACGAGCAGTACTTC	CASTRGTGAYEQYF
.	TRBV9	TRBJ1-1	.	TGTGCCAGCTCACCACCATACTTACCAGCGGGTGATGAAGCTTTCTTT	CASSPPYLPAGDEAFF